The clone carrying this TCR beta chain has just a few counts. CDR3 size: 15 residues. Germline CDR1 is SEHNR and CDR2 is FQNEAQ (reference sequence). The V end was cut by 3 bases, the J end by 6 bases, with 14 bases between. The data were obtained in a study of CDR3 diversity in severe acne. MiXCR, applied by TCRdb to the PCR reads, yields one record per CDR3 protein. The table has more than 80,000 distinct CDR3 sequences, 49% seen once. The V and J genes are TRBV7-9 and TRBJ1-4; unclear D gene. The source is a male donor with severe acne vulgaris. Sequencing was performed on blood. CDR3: CASSFGRAADEKLFF. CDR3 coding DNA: TGTGCCAGCAGCTTTGGCCGGGCGGCTGATGAAAAACTGTTTTTT.